The 10 T cell receptor beta chains in this list originate from one sample, sequenced in a study of CD8+ T cells in alopecia areata. RNA was extracted and reverse transcribed into cDNA as the sequencing template. The protocol was immunoSEQ multiplex PCR, while the TCRdb copy is restricted to in-frame clones and leaves out a portion. The sample shows 110,000 to 150,000 clones, around half of them seen only once. The treatment is: oral pan-JAK inhibitor, 5-10 mg twice daily. The input for sequencing was CD8+ T cells sorted from blood, taken at week 4, from a patient treated with tofacitinib. The receptors shown here come from a human donor with alopecia areata.

The rearrangement uses TRBV5-1 and TRBJ1-6, with a weak D call TRBD1 (5 bases). The CDR3 runs 17 residues. Trimming took off 0 bases at V and 8 bases at J, with 18 bases between the two ends. CDR1 and CDR2 (germline): SGHRS, YFSETQ. CDR3: CASSLDFVGEVDSPLHF. CDR3 DNA: TGCGCCAGCAGCTTGGACTTCGTAGGGGAAGTGGATTCACCCCTCCACTTT.

J is TRBJ2-3 and V is TRBV5-4; 11 nucleotides line up with TRBD2. Trimming cost V 4 bases and J 6 bases; bases outside gene matches: 4. The germline V gene has CDR1 SGHNT and CDR2 YYREEE (reference sequence). This CDR3 is built from 14 residues. Written as DNA, the CDR3 is TGTGCCAGCAGCGTTAGCGGGGGGGCGGATACGCAGTATTTT. Its protein product is CASSVSGGADTQYF.

This clone was seen a few times. J is TRBJ2-1 and V is TRBV27, with D possibly called TRBD1 or TRBD2 (6 bases each). Per the germline V gene, CDR1 is MNHEY and CDR2 is SMNVEV (reference sequence). This CDR3 contains 16 residues. Trimming stripped 0 bases from V and 0 bases from J, with 9 bases between. The CDR3 sequence: CASSLSEGDSYNEQFF. The CDR3 DNA is TGTGCCAGCAGTTTATCGGAGGGGGACTCCTACAATGAGCAGTTCTTC.

This rearrangement joins TRBV29-1 to TRBJ1-2; D might be TRBD1 (5 bases). This CDR3 region has 10 residues. Trimming stripped 6 bases from V and 7 bases from J, with 9 bases between. Germline values: CDR1 SQVTM, CDR2 ANQGSEA. CDR3 in DNA: TGCAGCGTAGGAGGGGCTGGCTACACCTTC. Its protein product is CSVGGAGYTF.

This sequence joins TRBV5-1 and TRBJ2-7; 9 nucleotides agree with TRBD1. The CDR3 totals 15 residues. V gave up 1 base and J gave up 2 bases; unmatched junction bases: 4. CDR1 SGHRS and CDR2 YFSETQ come from the germline V gene. The CDR3 coding sequence is TGCGCCAGCAGCTTGAGGAGACAGGGGGCCTACGAGCAGTACTTC. Protein sequence: CASSLRRQGAYEQYF. Looking up the rest from reference TRBV5-1 and TRBJ2-7 gives the full variable domain: KAGVTQTPRYLIKTRGQQVTLSCSPISGHRSVSWYQQTPGQGLQFLFEYFSETQRNKGNFPGRFSGRQFSNSRSEMNVSTLELGDSALYLCASSLRRQGAYEQYFGPGTRLTVT.

The chain combines TRBV2 with TRBJ1-5; D perhaps matches TRBD1 (6 bases). The CDR3 is 15 amino acids. Germline V gives CDR1 SNHLY, CDR2 FYNNEI. Trimming shortened V by 3 bases and J by 6 bases, and 15 bases separated the two germline ends. The CDR3 region is CASSDPLGGLQPQHF. Written as DNA, the CDR3 is TGTGCCAGCAGTGACCCTCTCGGGGGGCTTCAGCCCCAGCATTTT.

This clone showed up just a few times. The chain is built from TRBV27 and TRBJ2-5; TRBD1 matches at 7 bases. The CDR3 consists of 14 residues. Looked up from germline, CDR1 is MNHEY and CDR2 is SMNVEV (reference sequence). V lost 5 bases to trimming and J lost 5 bases; unmatched junction nucleotides: 8. Here the CDR3 reads CASSPRGQEETQYF. CDR3 DNA: TGTGCCAGCAGTCCAAGGGGGCAGGAGGAGACCCAGTACTTC.

The J gene is TRBJ1-1, the V gene TRBV7-9; no clear D. Germline V gene data show CDR1 as SEHNR and CDR2 as FQNEAQ (reference sequence). The CDR3 has 10 residues. Trimming took off 4 bases at V and 7 bases at J, with 4 bases between the two ends. The CDR3 sequence is CASSSSEAFF. The CDR3, as DNA: TGTGCCAGCAGCTCCAGTGAAGCTTTCTTT.

The rearrangement uses TRBV7-6 and TRBJ2-1; D is undetermined. CDR3 length: 15 residues. Germline V lookup: CDR1 SGHVS, CDR2 FNYEAQ. The V end lost 4 bases, the J end lost 3 bases, and 13 bases lay between the germline ends. CDR3 loop: CASSSSPRDYNEQFF. CDR3 nucleotides: TGTGCCAGCAGCTCGTCTCCTAGGGACTACAATGAGCAGTTCTTC.

This chain joins TRBV27 and TRBJ2-7, with 13 nucleotides matching TRBD2. There are 15 residues in the CDR3. The J segment lost 9 bases and the V segment lost 2 bases, leaving 7 bases of the junction unmatched. CDR1 is MNHEY, CDR2 SMNVEV, per germline (reference sequence). The CDR3 reads CASSLTSGGALAQYF. The CDR3 DNA is TGTGCCAGCAGTTTAACTAGCGGGGGGGCTTTGGCGCAGTACTTC.